These 18 T cell receptor beta chains were sequenced from one sample in a study of blood T cell repertoires in COVID-19. Libraries were prepared by immunoSEQ multiplex PCR; TCRdb keeps only in-frame clonotypes and omits some of them. The data contain 300,000 to 400,000 clones, approximately 86% of them singletons. The specimen sequenced was PBMCs or T cells enriched from blood (not recorded which). The receptors originated from a woman aged 40 to 50 with acute COVID-19.

On this clone itself: The junction does not match germline at one end; this may be a read error. V and J are TRBV7-9 and TRBJ2-1, with 7 bases identical to TRBD1. CDR1 SEHNR and CDR2 FQNEAQ come from the germline V gene (reference sequence). The CDR3 runs 12 residues. Here the CDR3 reads CASSRTGQEPFF. CDR3 bases: TGTGCCAGCAGCCGGACTGGACAGGAGCCGTTCTTC.

The chain is built from TRBV6-5 and TRBJ1-1; 9 nucleotides line up with TRBD1. The CDR3 is 13 amino acids. Trimming at V came to 10 bases and at J to 7 bases, leaving 10 bases not matched to a gene. The germline CDR1 and CDR2 sequences are MNHEY and SVGAGI. The CDR3 DNA is TGTGCCATCGGACCGGGACAGGGCTTTGAAGCTTTCTTT. It is translated as CAIGPGQGFEAFF.

This rearrangement joins TRBV6-5 to TRBJ2-3; 8 nucleotides match TRBD2. Looked up from germline, CDR1 is MNHEY and CDR2 is SVGAGI. The ends lost 8 bases at V and 0 bases at J; junction bases unmatched: 7. The CDR3 is 15 residues long. CDR3 DNA sequence: TGTGCCAGCGCCGGGGGGGGGATCAGCACAGATACGCAGTATTTT. Encoded protein: CASAGGGISTDTQYF.

The J gene is TRBJ2-2, the V gene TRBV9, with D hard to call. Trimming took 3 bases from V and 1 from J, leaving 4 bases between them. Germline V gives CDR1 SGDLS, CDR2 YYNGEE. This CDR3 spans 13 amino acids. The CDR3 sequence: CASSAGNTGELFF. CDR3 nucleotide sequence: TGTGCCAGCAGCGCCGGGAACACCGGGGAGCTGTTTTTT.

The gene calls are TRBV6-5 and TRBJ2-7; D might be TRBD2 (5 bases). The CDR3 is 15 residues long. CDR1 and CDR2 (germline): MNHEY, SVGAGI. Trimming shortened V by 4 bases and J by 0 bases, and 13 bases separated the two germline ends. The DNA for the CDR3 is TGTGCCAGCAGTTTAGACAATGAGGGCTCCTACGAGCAGTACTTC. As protein: CASSLDNEGSYEQYF.

A few counts support this clone. The sample holds other DNA sequences that translate to the same CDR3. This chain links TRBV11-2 with TRBJ2-5, with 15 bases identical to TRBD2. CDR3 length: 16 residues. The V segment lost 5 bases and the J segment 4 bases; nucleotides outside the gene matches: 5. The germline V gene has CDR1 SGHAT and CDR2 FQNNGV. The CDR3 sequence: CASSPGLAGGRETQYF. The CDR3 DNA sequence: TGTGCCAGCAGCCCCGGACTAGCGGGGGGGCGAGAGACCCAGTACTTC.

The chain carries TRBV19 and TRBJ2-3; TRBD2 aligns across 8 bases. CDR3 length: 16 amino acids. Trimming took 4 bases from V and 1 from J; bases not matched to a gene: 7. From germline, CDR1 is LNHDA and CDR2 SQIVND (reference sequence). In DNA, the CDR3 is TGTGCCAGTAGTACCCTAGGAGCGGGGGGCACAGATACGCAGTATTTT. It codes for CASSTLGAGGTDTQYF.

This clone was recorded a few times. The chain employs TRBV5-1 and TRBJ1-6, with D hard to call. V was pared by 5 bases and J by 5 bases, with 11 bases between. CDR1 and CDR2 (germline): SGHRS, YFSETQ. The CDR3 sequence is 14 residues long. The CDR3, as DNA: TGCGCCAGCAGATTTACCGGAGATAATTCACCCCTCCACTTT. It yields the protein CASRFTGDNSPLHF.

This clone was found once. The chain combines TRBV28 with TRBJ2-7, with a tentative D call TRBD1 (5 bases). Germline V CDR1 and CDR2: MDHEN, SYDVKM. Trimming took 2 bases from V and 3 from J, leaving 11 bases between them. The CDR3 runs 14 residues. CDR3 loop: CASSLQGPLYEQYF. For the CDR3, the DNA is TGTGCCAGCAGTTTACAGGGCCCCCTCTACGAGCAGTACTTC.

The gene calls are TRBV5-1 and TRBJ1-2, with 7 bases lining up with TRBD1. V gave up 5 bases and J gave up 1 base; unmatched junction bases: 8. CDR1 is SGHRS, CDR2 YFSETQ, per germline. The CDR3 consists of 15 residues. This CDR3 is CASRPVYRGNYGYTF. The CDR3 bases are TGCGCCAGCAGACCGGTTTACAGGGGTAACTATGGCTACACCTTC.

The genes are TRBV21-1 and TRBJ2-2; the tabulated D call, TRBD2, remains unverified against the DNA. TRBV21-1 is annotated as a pseudogene. The CDR3 loop spans 15 amino acids. The CDR3, as DNA: TGTCACCCGGATGGTCCGGAGGTCTTAGGCGGGGAGCTGTTTTTT. Translating gives CHPDGPEVLGGELFF.

As to this clone: One end of the junction varies from germline; a read error may be responsible. The V and J genes are TRBV7-7 and TRBJ2-5; 9 positions agree with TRBD2. CDR1 is SSHAT and CDR2 is FNYEAQ in the germline V gene (reference sequence). This CDR3 contains 16 residues. CDR3 region: CASSMGRLLAGETQYF. The CDR3 nucleotides read TGTGCTAGCAGCATGGGTCGGTTACTAGCGGGAGAGACCCAGTACTTC.

This rearrangement joins TRBV18 to TRBJ1-1, with a tentative D call TRBD1 (5 bases). The CDR3 extends over 13 amino acids. Trimming stripped 5 bases from V and 1 base from J, with 8 bases between. The germline CDR1 and CDR2 sequences are KGHSH and LQKENI. CDR3 amino acids: CASSATENTEAFF. CDR3 DNA sequence: TGTGCCAGCTCAGCGACAGAGAACACTGAAGCTTTCTTT.

This rearrangement joins TRBV13 to TRBJ2-3; a weak D match, TRBD1 (5 bases). Trimming cost V 6 bases and J 4 bases, with 14 bases left between them. Germline assignment: CDR1 PRHDT and CDR2 FYEKMQ (reference sequence). The CDR3 contains 14 residues. The CDR3 region is CASRSRGGADTQYF. For the CDR3, the DNA is TGTGCCAGCAGATCAAGGGGCGGCGCAGATACGCAGTATTTT. The full variable domain, in which reference TRBV13 and TRBJ2-3 provide the parts outside the CDR3, is AAGVIQSPRHLIKEKRETATLKCYPIPRHDTVYWYQQGPGQDPQFLISFYEKMQSDKGSIPDRFSAQQFSDYHSELNMSSLELGDSALYFCASRSRGGADTQYFGPGTRLTVL.

CDR3 bases: TGTGCCAGCAGCTTGGGACATAGTGAAAAACTGTTTTTT. This codes for CASSLGHSEKLFF. V is TRBV5-6 and J is TRBJ1-4, with D unresolved. This CDR3 comprises 13 residues. Germline-derived CDR1 and CDR2 are SGHDT and YYEEEE. V was pared by 0 bases and J by 7 bases, with 7 bases between.

This chain links TRBV15 with TRBJ2-7, with TRBD1 identical over 7 bases. J gave up 7 bases and V 3 bases, and 12 bases lay outside the gene matches. The CDR3 contains 15 residues. Germline CDR1 and CDR2: LNHNV and YYDKDF (reference sequence). CDR3 coding DNA: TGTGCCACCAGCAGCGCCAGGGGGTCCTGGGGTGAGCAGTACTTC. Its protein product is CATSSARGSWGEQYF.

The chain uses TRBV18 and TRBJ1-5, with TRBD1 as a possible D gene (6 bases). Germline-derived CDR1 and CDR2 are KGHSH and LQKENI. V lost 2 bases to trimming and J lost 9 bases, with 14 bases between them. The CDR3 contains 14 residues. In DNA, the CDR3 is TGTGCCAGCTCACCAGGGGGCTGGGATCGGCCCCAGCATTTT. Translation: CASSPGGWDRPQHF.

A single count supports this clone. DNA for the CDR3: TGTGCCAGCAGCTTATGGGGGCATGAAAAACTGTTTTTT. It translates to CASSLWGHEKLFF. The chain is built from TRBV11-1 and TRBJ1-4, with a weak D call TRBD1 (6 bases). Per the germline V gene, CDR1 is SGHAT and CDR2 is FQDESV (reference sequence). There are 13 residues in the CDR3. V dropped 2 bases and J dropped 6 bases, with 7 bases sitting between them.